The sequence of this T cell receptor beta chain was determined in a study of glioma-infiltrating T cells after dendritic cell vaccination. Findings of the study overall: Higher TCR clonality did not directly relate to longer survival. Higher pretreatment TIL content predicted longer progression-free time and survival.

Before vaccination, two weeks after the third vaccination, and at progression, PBMC were collected. To note about this clone: The antigen is not known.

The protocol was immunoSEQ multiplex PCR, while the TCRdb copy is restricted to in-frame clones and leaves out a portion. Of approximately 67,000 clones listed, 81% were seen once; the top ten hold 7.9%. The origin of this receptor is a human donor with glioblastoma. Sequences were derived from blood, sampled before dendritic cell vaccination.

The CDR3: CASSLGYRGTNTEAFF. In DNA form, the CDR3 reads TGTGCCAGCAGCTTAGGTTACAGGGGAACGAACACTGAAGCTTTCTTT. This chain links TRBV7-8 with TRBJ1-1; TRBD1 aligns across 7 bases. The CDR3 is 16 amino acids. V trimming: 1 base; J trimming: 1 base; junction bases outside the gene matches: 6. Germline V lookup: CDR1 SGHVS, CDR2 FQNEAQ.